This T cell receptor (beta chain) was documented in a study of cytotoxic CD8 clonotypes in ibrutinib-treated CLL. Across the whole study: Response sampling came at median approximately a year of treatment, ranging roughly 6 to 36 months. Study outcomes and limitations: Relative to age-matched healthy donors, clonality at baseline was higher, and it tracked circulating CD8+ T-cell counts.

Clones were sequenced by immunoSEQ multiplex PCR, and TCRdb holds only the in-frame ones, with some missing. This sample yields some 200,000 clones, of which over 65% are seen a single time; approximately 6.3% belongs to the top ten. The length of the CDR3 is 18 residues. The V gene lost 3 bases and the J gene lost 3 bases, with 23 bases spanning the gap. Looked up from germline, CDR1 is MGHRA and CDR2 is YSYEKL. This clone was seen once. Its antigen is undetermined. Genomic DNA in a quantity of about 2.1 micrograms was derived from cryopreserved PBMCs for TCR beta libraries. V usage is TRBV4-1 and J usage is TRBJ2-5, with D perhaps matching TRBD1 or TRBD2 (5 bases each). Here the sequenced sample was PBMCs, taken after 12 months of ibrutinib treatment. This clonotype originated in a human donor with chronic lymphocytic leukemia. Written as DNA, the CDR3 is TGCGCCAGCAGCCAGCTTTGGGCACGGGGACCGAAAAAAGAGACCCAGTACTTC. Amino acid sequence: CASSQLWARGPKKETQYF.